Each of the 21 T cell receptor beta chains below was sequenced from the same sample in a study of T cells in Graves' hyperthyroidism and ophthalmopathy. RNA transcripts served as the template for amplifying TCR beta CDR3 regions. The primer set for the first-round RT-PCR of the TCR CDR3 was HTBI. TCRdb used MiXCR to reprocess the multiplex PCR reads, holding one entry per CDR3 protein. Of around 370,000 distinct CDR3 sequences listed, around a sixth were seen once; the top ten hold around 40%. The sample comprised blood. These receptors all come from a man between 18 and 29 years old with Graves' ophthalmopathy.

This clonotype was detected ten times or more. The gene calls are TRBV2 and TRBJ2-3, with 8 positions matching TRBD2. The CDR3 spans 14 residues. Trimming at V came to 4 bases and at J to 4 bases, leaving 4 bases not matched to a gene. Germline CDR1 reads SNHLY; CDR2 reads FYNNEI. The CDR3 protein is CASSGETSADTQYF. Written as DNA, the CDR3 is TGTGCCAGCAGTGGAGAGACTAGCGCAGATACGCAGTATTTT.

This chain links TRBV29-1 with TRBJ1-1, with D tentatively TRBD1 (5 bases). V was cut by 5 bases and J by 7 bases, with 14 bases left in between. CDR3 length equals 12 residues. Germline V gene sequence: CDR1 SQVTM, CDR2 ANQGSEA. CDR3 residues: CSVQGDTNEAFF. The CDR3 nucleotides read TGCAGCGTTCAAGGGGATACCAATGAAGCTTTCTTT. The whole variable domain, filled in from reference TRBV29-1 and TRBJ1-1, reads SAVISQKPSRDICQRGTSLTIQCQVDSQVTMMFWYRQQPGQSLTLIATANQGSEATYESGFVIDKFPISRPNLTFSTLTVSNMSPEDSSIYLCSVQGDTNEAFFGQGTRLTVV.

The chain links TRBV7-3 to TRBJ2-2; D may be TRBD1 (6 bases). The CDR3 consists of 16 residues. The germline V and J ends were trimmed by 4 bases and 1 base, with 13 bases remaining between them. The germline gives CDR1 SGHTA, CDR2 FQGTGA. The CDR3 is CASSSQGPQNTGELFF. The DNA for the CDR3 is TGTGCCAGCAGCTCACAGGGCCCTCAGAACACCGGGGAGCTGTTTTTT.

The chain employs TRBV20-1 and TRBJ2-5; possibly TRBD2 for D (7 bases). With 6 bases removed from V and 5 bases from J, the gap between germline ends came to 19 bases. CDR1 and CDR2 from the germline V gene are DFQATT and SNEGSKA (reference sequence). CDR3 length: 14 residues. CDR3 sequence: CSALQRGGGETQYF. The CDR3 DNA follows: TGCAGTGCGCTACAGAGGGGGGGGGGGGAGACCCAGTACTTC.

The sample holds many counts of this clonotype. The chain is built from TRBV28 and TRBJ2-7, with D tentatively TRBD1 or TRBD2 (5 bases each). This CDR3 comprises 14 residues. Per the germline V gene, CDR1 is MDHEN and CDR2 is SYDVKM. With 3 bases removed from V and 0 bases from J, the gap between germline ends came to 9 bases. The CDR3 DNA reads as TGTGCCAGCAGTTTGGGGGTCCCCTCCTACGAGCAGTACTTC. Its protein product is CASSLGVPSYEQYF.

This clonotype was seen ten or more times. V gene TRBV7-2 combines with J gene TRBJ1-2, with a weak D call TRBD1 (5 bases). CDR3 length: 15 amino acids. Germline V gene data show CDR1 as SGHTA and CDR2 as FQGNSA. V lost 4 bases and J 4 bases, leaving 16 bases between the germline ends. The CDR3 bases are TGTGCCAGCAGCTCCGGTGGGGGTTTTAGCTATGGCTACACCTTC. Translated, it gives CASSSGGGFSYGYTF.

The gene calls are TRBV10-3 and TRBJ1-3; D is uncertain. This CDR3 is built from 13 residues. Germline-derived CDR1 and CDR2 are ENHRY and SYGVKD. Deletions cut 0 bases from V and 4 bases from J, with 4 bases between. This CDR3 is CAISESLGNTIYF. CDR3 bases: TGTGCCATCAGTGAGTCGTTAGGAAACACCATATATTTT.

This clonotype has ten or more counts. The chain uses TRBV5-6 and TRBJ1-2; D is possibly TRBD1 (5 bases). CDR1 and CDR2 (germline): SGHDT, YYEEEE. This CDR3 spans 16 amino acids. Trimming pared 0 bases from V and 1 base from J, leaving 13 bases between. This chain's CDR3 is CASSLVDSKINYGYTF. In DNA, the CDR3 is TGTGCCAGCAGCTTGGTCGACAGCAAGATTAACTATGGCTACACCTTC.

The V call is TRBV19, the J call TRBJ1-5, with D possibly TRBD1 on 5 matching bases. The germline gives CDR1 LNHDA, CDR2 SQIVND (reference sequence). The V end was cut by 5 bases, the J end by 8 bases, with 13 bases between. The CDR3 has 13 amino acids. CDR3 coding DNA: TGTGCCAGTAGTGACCGGGGCACCGAGCCCCAGCATTTT. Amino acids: CASSDRGTEPQHF.

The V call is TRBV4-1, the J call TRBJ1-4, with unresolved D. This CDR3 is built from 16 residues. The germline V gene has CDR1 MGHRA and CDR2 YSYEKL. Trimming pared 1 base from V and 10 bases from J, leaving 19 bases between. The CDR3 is CASSQVLRQPKGKLFF. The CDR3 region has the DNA TGCGCCAGCAGCCAAGTATTACGTCAGCCTAAGGGAAAACTGTTTTTT.

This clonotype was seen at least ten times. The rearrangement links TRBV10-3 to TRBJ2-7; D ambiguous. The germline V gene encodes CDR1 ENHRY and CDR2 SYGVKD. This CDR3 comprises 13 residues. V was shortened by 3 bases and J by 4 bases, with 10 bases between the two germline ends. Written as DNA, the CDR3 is TGTGCCATCAGTGATGGGCATCCTTACGAGCAGTACTTC. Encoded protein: CAISDGHPYEQYF.

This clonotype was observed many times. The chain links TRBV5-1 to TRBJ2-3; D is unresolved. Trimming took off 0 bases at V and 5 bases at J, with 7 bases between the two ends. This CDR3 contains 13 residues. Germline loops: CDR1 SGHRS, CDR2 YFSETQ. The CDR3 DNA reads TGCGCCAGCAGCTTGGCCACGGTAGATACGCAGTATTTT. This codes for CASSLATVDTQYF.

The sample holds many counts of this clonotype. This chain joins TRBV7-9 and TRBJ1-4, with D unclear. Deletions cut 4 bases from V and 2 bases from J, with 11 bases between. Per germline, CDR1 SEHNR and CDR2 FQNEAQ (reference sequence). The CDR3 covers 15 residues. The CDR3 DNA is TGTGCCAGCAGCTACTACCGGATGACTAATGAAAAACTGTTTTTT. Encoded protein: CASSYYRMTNEKLFF.

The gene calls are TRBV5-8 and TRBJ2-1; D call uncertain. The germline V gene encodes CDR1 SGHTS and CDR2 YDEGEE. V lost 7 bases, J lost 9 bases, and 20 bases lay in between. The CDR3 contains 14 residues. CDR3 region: CASSPYGLVSEQFF. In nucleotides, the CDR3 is TGTGCCAGCTCTCCTTATGGGCTTGTCAGTGAGCAGTTCTTC.

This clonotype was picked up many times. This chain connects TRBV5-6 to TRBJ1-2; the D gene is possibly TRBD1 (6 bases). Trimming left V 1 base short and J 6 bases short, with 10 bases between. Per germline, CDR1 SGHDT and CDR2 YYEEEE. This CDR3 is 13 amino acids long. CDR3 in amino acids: CASSLPEGDGYTF. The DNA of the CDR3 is TGTGCCAGCAGCTTGCCGGAGGGGGATGGCTACACCTTC.

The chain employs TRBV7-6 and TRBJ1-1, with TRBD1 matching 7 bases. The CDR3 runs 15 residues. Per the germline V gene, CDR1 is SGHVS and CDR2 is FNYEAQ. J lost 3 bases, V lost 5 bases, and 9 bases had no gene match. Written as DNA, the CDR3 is TGTGCCAGCAGCCCCCGACAGGGATCAGACACTGAAGCTTTCTTT. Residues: CASSPRQGSDTEAFF.

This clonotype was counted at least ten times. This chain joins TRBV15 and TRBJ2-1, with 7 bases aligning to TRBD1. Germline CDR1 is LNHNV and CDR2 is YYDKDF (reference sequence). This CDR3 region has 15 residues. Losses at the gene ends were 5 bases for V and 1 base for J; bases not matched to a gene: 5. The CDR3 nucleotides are TGTGCCACCAGCGAAGGGGGCGCGTCCTACAATGAGCAGTTCTTC. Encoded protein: CATSEGGASYNEQFF.

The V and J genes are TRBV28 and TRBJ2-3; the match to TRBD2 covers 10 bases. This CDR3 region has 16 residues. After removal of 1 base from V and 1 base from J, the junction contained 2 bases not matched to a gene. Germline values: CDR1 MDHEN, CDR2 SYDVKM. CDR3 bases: TGTGCCAGCAGTTTATACACTAGCGGGGGCACAGATACGCAGTATTTT. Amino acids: CASSLYTSGGTDTQYF.

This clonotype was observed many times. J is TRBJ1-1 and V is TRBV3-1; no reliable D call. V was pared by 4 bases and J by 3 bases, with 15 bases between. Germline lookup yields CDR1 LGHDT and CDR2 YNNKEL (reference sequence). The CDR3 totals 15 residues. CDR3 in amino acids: CASSLKEKVDTEAFF. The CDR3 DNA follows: TGTGCCAGCAGCCTCAAGGAGAAGGTAGACACTGAAGCTTTCTTT.

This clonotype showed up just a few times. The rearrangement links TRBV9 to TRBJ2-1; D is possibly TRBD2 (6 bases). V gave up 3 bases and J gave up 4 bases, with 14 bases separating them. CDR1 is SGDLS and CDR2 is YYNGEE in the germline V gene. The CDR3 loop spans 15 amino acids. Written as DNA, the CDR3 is TGTGCCAGCAGCGCCGCGGAGGGGAGATACAATGAGCAGTTCTTC. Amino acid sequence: CASSAAEGRYNEQFF.

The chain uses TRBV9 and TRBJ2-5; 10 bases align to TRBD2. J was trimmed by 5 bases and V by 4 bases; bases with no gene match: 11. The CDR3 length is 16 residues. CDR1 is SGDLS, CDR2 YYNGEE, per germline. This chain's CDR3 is CASSPPQRGGGETQYF. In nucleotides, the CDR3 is TGTGCCAGCAGCCCCCCCCAGCGGGGGGGCGGTGAGACCCAGTACTTC.